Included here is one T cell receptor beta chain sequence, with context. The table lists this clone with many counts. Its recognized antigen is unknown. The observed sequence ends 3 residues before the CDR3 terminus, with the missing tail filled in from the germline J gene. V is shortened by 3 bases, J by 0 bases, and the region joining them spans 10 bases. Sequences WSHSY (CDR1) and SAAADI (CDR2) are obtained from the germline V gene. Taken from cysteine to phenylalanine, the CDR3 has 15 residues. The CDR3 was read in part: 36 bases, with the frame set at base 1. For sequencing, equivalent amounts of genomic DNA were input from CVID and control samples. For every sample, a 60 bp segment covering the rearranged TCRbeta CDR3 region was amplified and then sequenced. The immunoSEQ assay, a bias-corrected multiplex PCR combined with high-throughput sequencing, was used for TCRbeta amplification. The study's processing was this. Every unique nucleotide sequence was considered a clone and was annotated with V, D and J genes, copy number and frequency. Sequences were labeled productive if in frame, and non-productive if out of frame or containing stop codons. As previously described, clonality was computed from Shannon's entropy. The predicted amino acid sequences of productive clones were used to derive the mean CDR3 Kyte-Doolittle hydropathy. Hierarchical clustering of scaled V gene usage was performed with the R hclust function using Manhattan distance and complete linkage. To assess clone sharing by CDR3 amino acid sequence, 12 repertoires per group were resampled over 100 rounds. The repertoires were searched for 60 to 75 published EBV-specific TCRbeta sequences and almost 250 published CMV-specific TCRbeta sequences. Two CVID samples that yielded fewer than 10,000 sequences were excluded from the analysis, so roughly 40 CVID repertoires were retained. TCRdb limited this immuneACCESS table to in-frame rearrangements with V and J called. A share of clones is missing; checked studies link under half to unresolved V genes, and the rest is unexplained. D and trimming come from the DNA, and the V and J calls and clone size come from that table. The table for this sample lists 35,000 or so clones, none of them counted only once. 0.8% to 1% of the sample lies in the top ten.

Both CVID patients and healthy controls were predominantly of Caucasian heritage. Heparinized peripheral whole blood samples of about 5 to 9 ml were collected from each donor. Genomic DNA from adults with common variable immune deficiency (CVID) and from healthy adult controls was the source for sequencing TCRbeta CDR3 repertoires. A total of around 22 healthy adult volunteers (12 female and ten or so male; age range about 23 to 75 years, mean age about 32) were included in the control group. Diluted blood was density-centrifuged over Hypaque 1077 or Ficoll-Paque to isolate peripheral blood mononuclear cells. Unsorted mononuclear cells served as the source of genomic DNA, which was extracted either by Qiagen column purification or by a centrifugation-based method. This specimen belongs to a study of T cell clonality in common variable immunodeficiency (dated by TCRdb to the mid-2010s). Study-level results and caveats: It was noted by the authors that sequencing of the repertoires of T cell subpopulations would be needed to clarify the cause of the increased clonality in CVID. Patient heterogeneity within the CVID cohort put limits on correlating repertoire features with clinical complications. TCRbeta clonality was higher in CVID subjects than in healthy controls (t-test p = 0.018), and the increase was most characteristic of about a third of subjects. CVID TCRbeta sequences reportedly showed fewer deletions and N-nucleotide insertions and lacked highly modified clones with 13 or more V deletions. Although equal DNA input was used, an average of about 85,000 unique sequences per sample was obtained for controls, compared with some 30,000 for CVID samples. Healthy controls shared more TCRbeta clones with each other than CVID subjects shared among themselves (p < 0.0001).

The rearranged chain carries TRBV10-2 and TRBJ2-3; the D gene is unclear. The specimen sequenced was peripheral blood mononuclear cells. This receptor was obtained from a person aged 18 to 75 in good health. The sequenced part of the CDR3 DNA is TGCGCCAGCAGTGAAGCAGCGCATAGCACAGATACG. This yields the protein CASSEAAHSTDT. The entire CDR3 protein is CASSEAAHSTDTQYF.